This T cell receptor (beta chain) stems from a study of blood T cell repertoires in COVID-19. Overall study context: Donors in the United States, Italy and Spain gave samples during acute or convalescent COVID-19.

This clone occurred once. Repertoires were generated with immunoSEQ multiplex PCR, while TCRdb's copy carries only in-frame clones and drops some. This table has roughly 250,000 clones, just over 90% appearing once. This CDR3 region has 14 residues. V was shortened by 5 bases and J by 0 bases, with 8 bases between the two germline ends. CDR1 is MDHEN and CDR2 is SYDVKM in the germline V gene. The sample taken for sequencing was PBMCs or T cells enriched from blood (not recorded which). The rearrangement joins TRBV28 to TRBJ1-5, with D hard to call. This clonotype originated in a woman aged 18-35 years who had recovered from COVID-19. Here the CDR3 reads CASSGATSNQPQHF. The CDR3 DNA follows: TGTGCCAGCAGTGGTGCTACTAGCAATCAGCCCCAGCATTTT.